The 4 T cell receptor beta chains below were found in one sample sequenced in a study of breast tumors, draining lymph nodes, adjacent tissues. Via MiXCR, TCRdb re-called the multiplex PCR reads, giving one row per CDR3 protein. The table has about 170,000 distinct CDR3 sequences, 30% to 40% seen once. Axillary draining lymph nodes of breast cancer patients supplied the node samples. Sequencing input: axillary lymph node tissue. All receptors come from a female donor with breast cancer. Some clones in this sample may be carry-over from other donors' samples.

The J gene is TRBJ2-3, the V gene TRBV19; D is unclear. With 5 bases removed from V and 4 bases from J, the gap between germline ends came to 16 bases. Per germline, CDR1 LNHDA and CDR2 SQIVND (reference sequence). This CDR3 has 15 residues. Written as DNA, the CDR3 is TGTGCCAGTAGTCATGGCGGTAGGGTCGCAGATACGCAGTATTTT. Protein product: CASSHGGRVADTQYF.

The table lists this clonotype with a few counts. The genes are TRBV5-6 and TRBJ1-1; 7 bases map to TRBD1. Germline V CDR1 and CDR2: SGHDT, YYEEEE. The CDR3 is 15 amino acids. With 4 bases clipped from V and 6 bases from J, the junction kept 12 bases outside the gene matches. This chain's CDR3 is CASSALDRVSSEAFF. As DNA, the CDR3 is TGTGCCAGCAGCGCGTTAGACAGGGTCTCTTCTGAAGCTTTCTTT.

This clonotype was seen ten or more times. The chain's CDR3 is CASSTELAGLSYEQYF. Here the CDR3 DNA reads TGTGCCAGCAGTACCGAACTAGCGGGACTCTCCTACGAGCAGTACTTC. The chain carries TRBV6-2 or TRBV6-3 and TRBJ2-7, with 10 bases aligning to TRBD2. The CDR3 sequence is 16 residues long. Germline loops: CDR1 MNHEY, CDR2 SVGEGT. V dropped 5 bases and J dropped 0; count of bases not matched to a gene: 7.

CDR3 in amino acids: CASSSPRGNTEAFF. In DNA, the CDR3 is TGTGCCAGCAGTTCGCCCAGGGGAAACACTGAAGCTTTCTTT. The rearrangement links TRBV28 to TRBJ1-1; a possible D gene is TRBD1 (6 bases). Germline V lookup: CDR1 MDHEN, CDR2 SYDVKM. The CDR3 covers 14 residues. V was trimmed by 4 bases and J by 2 bases, leaving 11 bases between them.